One and the same sample provided the 32 T cell receptor beta chains below, sequenced in a study of breast tumors, draining lymph nodes, adjacent tissues. TCRdb independently ran MiXCR on the multiplex PCR reads; one entry per CDR3 protein. The sample has about 130,000 distinct CDR3 sequences, 20% seen once; the top ten hold under 4.5%. Breast cancer patients provided tissue from their axillary draining lymph nodes. The sequencing sample was made of axillary lymph node tissue. All receptors come from a female donor with breast cancer. Some clones in this sample may be carry-over from other donors' samples.

This clonotype was detected many times. The V call is TRBV5-4, the J call TRBJ2-5, with 8 bases matching TRBD1. This CDR3 region has 15 residues. CDR1 SGHNT and CDR2 YYREEE come from the germline V gene (reference sequence). The ends lost 4 bases at V and 2 bases at J; junction bases unmatched: 7. CDR3: CASSPDRVRQETQYF. CDR3 nucleotide sequence: TGTGCCAGCAGCCCGGACAGGGTTAGGCAAGAGACCCAGTACTTC.

In its sample, this clonotype was seen many times. The rearrangement uses TRBV30 and TRBJ2-3; TRBD1 or TRBD2 may be the D gene (5 bases each). Trimming took off 2 bases at V and 4 bases at J, with 7 bases between the two ends. Germline assignment: CDR1 GTSNPN and CDR2 SVGIG (reference sequence). The CDR3 totals 12 residues. This CDR3 is CAWSRGADTQYF. The CDR3 bases are TGTGCCTGGAGTAGGGGAGCAGATACGCAGTATTTT.

This rearrangement joins TRBV5-6 to TRBJ1-2; D is uncertain. V lost 0 bases and J lost 3, with 21 bases in between. The V gene's germline CDR1 is SGHDT and CDR2 YYEEEE. There are 18 residues in the CDR3. This CDR3 reads CASSLVGFTKTLDYGYTF. CDR3 nucleotides: TGTGCCAGCAGCTTGGTCGGCTTTACTAAAACACTTGACTATGGCTACACCTTC.

A remark on this clonotype: Since a much larger clone is just one base distant, this may be a read error. The rearrangement uses TRBV7-9 and TRBJ2-1; perhaps TRBD1 as D (6 bases). The V gene's germline CDR1 is SEHNR and CDR2 FQNEAQ (reference sequence). The CDR3 runs 14 residues. The CDR3 DNA reads as TGTGCCAGCAGCTTAATTATAGGGGGAAATGAGCAGCTCTTC. The encoded protein is CASSLIIGGNEQLF.

This clonotype was seen at least ten times. The chain's CDR3 is CASSYAPGGSREQFF. In DNA form, the CDR3 reads TGTGCCAGCAGTTACGCGCCGGGAGGCTCGCGGGAGCAGTTCTTC. The chain is built from TRBV6-5 and TRBJ2-1; 7 bases fit TRBD2. The CDR3 runs 15 residues. Per germline, CDR1 MNHEY and CDR2 SVGAGI. V gave up 2 bases and J gave up 10 bases; unmatched junction bases: 11.

Remarks on this clonotype: A much larger clone differs from this one at a single base, so this may be a read error. The chain links TRBV11-2 to TRBJ2-1; the D gene is possibly TRBD2 (5 bases). With 5 bases removed from V and 5 bases from J, the gap between germline ends came to 13 bases. The CDR3 loop spans 14 amino acids. Germline-derived CDR1 and CDR2 are SGHAT and FQNNGV. The CDR3 region is CASSRAGSNNEQFF. The DNA for the CDR3 is TGTGCCAGCAGCCGGGCGGGTTCTAACAATGAGCAGTTCTTC.

The V gene is TRBV19, the J gene TRBJ2-7, with 7 nucleotides matching TRBD1. Germline CDR1 is LNHDA and CDR2 is SQIVND (reference sequence). CDR3 length: 12 residues. V shed 9 bases, J shed 3 bases, and the junction held 5 bases outside the gene matches. CDR3 amino acids: CARGTEHYEQYF. Here the CDR3 DNA reads TGTGCCAGGGGGACAGAACACTACGAGCAGTACTTC.

This clonotype was seen a handful of times. The V and J genes are TRBV6-1 and TRBJ2-1; TRBD2 matches at 13 bases. With 7 bases clipped from V and 0 bases from J, the junction kept 9 bases outside the gene matches. CDR3 length: 18 residues. CDR1 is MNHNS, CDR2 SASEGT, per germline. CDR3 region: CASNPLAGGFGSYNEQFF. The CDR3 DNA reads as TGTGCCAGCAACCCACTAGCGGGGGGGTTTGGCTCCTACAATGAGCAGTTCTTC.

This clonotype was observed many times. The J gene is TRBJ2-2, the V gene TRBV12-3 or TRBV12-4; unclear D gene. V was clipped by 6 bases and J by 6 bases, with 14 bases between them. The CDR3 totals 14 residues. CDR3 sequence (DNA): TGTGCCAGCAGCTTTCTTTTAAGGGCCGGGGAGCTGTTTTTT. Its protein is CASSFLLRAGELFF.

This clonotype has ten or more counts. The V gene is TRBV6-2 or TRBV6-3, the J gene TRBJ2-1, with TRBD2 matching 7 bases. V was pared by 0 bases and J by 9 bases, with 2 bases of the junction left unmatched. The CDR3 is made up of 13 amino acids. Germline lookup yields CDR1 MNHEY and CDR2 SVGEGT. Here the CDR3 reads CASSYSRLAEQFF. CDR3 in DNA: TGTGCCAGCAGTTACTCGAGACTAGCTGAGCAGTTCTTC.

This clonotype was counted at least ten times. The chain carries TRBV5-1 and TRBJ2-6; D is perhaps TRBD1 (5 bases). The germline CDR1 and CDR2 sequences are SGHRS and YFSETQ. V lost 1 base and J lost 0, with 5 bases in between. This CDR3 has 15 residues. The CDR3 DNA follows: TGCGCCAGCAGCTTGACAGGCTCTGGGGCCAACGTCCTGACTTTC. Its translation is CASSLTGSGANVLTF.

This chain uses TRBV9 with TRBJ1-1; weak D call: TRBD1 (5 bases). CDR1 and CDR2 from the germline V gene are SGDLS and YYNGEE. Between the trimmed V and J ends, which lost 4 bases and 0 bases, there was a span of 13 bases. The CDR3 has 15 residues. The CDR3 region has the DNA TGTGCCAGCAGCACTGGAGGGGTCATGAACACTGAAGCTTTCTTT. It is translated as CASSTGGVMNTEAFF.

This clonotype was observed many times. The rearrangement joins TRBV12-3 or TRBV12-4 to TRBJ1-4, with D perhaps TRBD1 (5 bases). CDR3 length equals 15 residues. Trimming removed 1 base from V and 8 bases from J, with 14 bases in between. CDR3 DNA sequence: TGTGCCAGCAGTTTAGTCAGGGTAGCGGGAGAAAAACTGTTTTTT. Translation gives CASSLVRVAGEKLFF.

This clonotype appeared many times. The chain is built from TRBV6-2 or TRBV6-3 and TRBJ2-1; D remains unclear. Germline-derived CDR1 and CDR2 are MNHEY and SVGEGT. The V and J ends lost 2 bases and 4 bases respectively, with 6 bases between them. The CDR3 length is 13 residues. CDR3 bases: TGTGCCAGCAGTTACGACGGTTACAATGAGCAGTTCTTC. Its protein is CASSYDGYNEQFF.

A word on this clonotype: A read error may explain this, as a much larger clone is one base away. V gene TRBV7-6 combines with J gene TRBJ2-1, with 10 bases that match TRBD1. Germline V lookup: CDR1 SGHVS, CDR2 FNYEAQ. CDR3 size: 13 residues. CDR3 sequence: CAGSRPPGTGVFF. The CDR3 nucleotides are TGTGCCGGCAGCCGACCGCCCGGGACAGGGGTGTTCTTC.

Of note for this clonotype: This sequence may be a read error, since a much larger clone differs from it by one base. This chain links TRBV27 with TRBJ1-5; no clear D gene. CDR1 and CDR2 (germline): MNHEY, SMNVEV (reference sequence). The CDR3 covers 16 residues. CDR3 coding DNA: TGTGCCAGCAGTTTATCGATGGATTATAGCAGTCAGCCCCAGCATTTT. It translates to CASSLSMDYSSQPQHF.

As to this clonotype: A read error may be the cause here, since a much bigger clone is one base away. V and J are TRBV3-1 and TRBJ1-2, with D perhaps TRBD1 (5 bases). V shed 5 bases and J shed 0 bases, with 13 bases lying between them. CDR3 length: 15 amino acids. Per germline, CDR1 LGHDT and CDR2 YNNKEL (reference sequence). The CDR3 sequence: CASSGPGRANYGYTF. The CDR3 DNA reads as TGTGCCAGCAGCGGTCCAGGGAGAGCTAACTATGGCTACACCTTC.

This clonotype showed up many times. The rearrangement links TRBV7-2 to TRBJ2-3; TRBD2 agrees at 14 bases. The J segment lost 3 bases and the V segment lost 5 bases, leaving 4 bases of the junction unmatched. Germline V CDR1 and CDR2: SGHTA, FQGNSA. The length of the CDR3 is 16 residues. The chain's CDR3 is CASSLRLAGGTDTQYF. The CDR3 coding sequence is TGTGCCAGCAGCCTTAGACTAGCGGGGGGGACAGATACGCAGTATTTT.

In this sample, this clonotype turned up many times. The J gene is TRBJ1-3, the V gene TRBV4-1; D is unresolved. The germline CDR1 and CDR2 sequences are MGHRA and YSYEKL. Trimming took 4 bases from V and 4 from J, leaving 14 bases between them. The CDR3 runs 15 residues. CDR3 sequence (DNA): TGCGCCAGCAGCCCTTATAAGGACTCGGGAAACACCATATATTTT. Translation: CASSPYKDSGNTIYF.

CDR3 DNA sequence: TGTGCCAGCAGCCCCGGGACAGCGGGGACCAACACCGGGGAGCTGTTTTTT. Its protein is CASSPGTAGTNTGELFF. V is TRBV7-3 and J is TRBJ2-2, with D perhaps assigned TRBD1 or TRBD2 (7 bases each). Trimming took 5 bases from V and 2 from J, leaving 18 bases between them. The CDR3 consists of 17 residues. Germline values: CDR1 SGHTA, CDR2 FQGTGA.

Notes on this clonotype: A single base separates this from a much larger clone, so it may be a read error. The CDR3 loop is CAISEGRAVGNQPQHF. DNA for the CDR3: TGTGCCATCAGTGAGGGCAGGGCGGTTGGCAATCAGCCCCAGCATTTT. This chain uses TRBV10-3 with TRBJ1-5; a weak D match, TRBD1 (5 bases). The CDR3 length is 16 residues. From germline, CDR1 is ENHRY and CDR2 SYGVKD. V shed 2 bases and J shed 2 bases, with 13 bases lying between them.

Ten or more counts support this clonotype. The chain is built from TRBV6-6 and TRBJ2-6; possible D gene TRBD2, 6 bases. The germline CDR1 and CDR2 sequences are MNHNY and SVGAGI (reference sequence). The V end lost 2 bases, the J end lost 2 bases, and 13 bases lay between the germline ends. The CDR3 is 17 residues long. The DNA for the CDR3 is TGTGCCAGCAGTTACGCGGGACCGTCAGCTGGGGCCAACGTCCTGACTTTC. Protein: CASSYAGPSAGANVLTF.

This clonotype appeared many times. The chain couples TRBV2 to TRBJ2-3, with 9 bases aligning to TRBD1. Germline V lookup: CDR1 SNHLY, CDR2 FYNNEI. The CDR3 loop spans 13 amino acids. The J segment lost 7 bases and the V segment lost 6 bases, leaving 5 bases of the junction unmatched. The CDR3 spells CASREDRGHTQYF. The CDR3 coding sequence is TGTGCCAGCAGGGAGGACAGGGGACATACGCAGTATTTT.

This clonotype showed up many times. The CDR3 reads CASSFQGGTSKQETQYF. The CDR3 coding sequence is TGTGCCAGCAGTTTCCAAGGGGGGACTAGCAAACAAGAGACCCAGTACTTC. This chain uses TRBV12-3 or TRBV12-4 with TRBJ2-5, with 9 positions matching TRBD2. The CDR3 loop spans 17 amino acids. The V gene end was trimmed by 3 bases and the J gene end by 2 bases; junction bases not matched to a gene: 10.

Concerning this clonotype: The junction departs from germline at one end; a sequencing error may be responsible. This sequence joins TRBV27 and TRBJ1-4, with D perhaps matching TRBD1 (6 bases). The CDR3 is made up of 14 amino acids. Germline CDR1 reads MNHEY; CDR2 reads SMNVEV (reference sequence). The CDR3 loop is CASSFNDRREKLVF. Written as DNA, the CDR3 is TGTGCCAGCAGTTTCAACGACAGGCGTGAAAAACTGGTTTTT. The variable domain in full, completed from reference TRBV27 and TRBJ1-4, reads EAQVTQNPRYLITVTGKKLTVTCSQNMNHEYMSWYRQDPGLGLRQIYYSMNVEVTDKGDVPEGYKVSRKEKRNFPLILESPSPNQTSLYFCASSFNDRREKLVFGSGTQLSVL.

A note on this clonotype: Given a much more abundant clone one base away, this may be a read error. The rearrangement uses TRBV6-1 and TRBJ2-1; maybe TRBD1 (6 bases). Germline lookup yields CDR1 MNHNS and CDR2 SASEGT. The CDR3 contains 16 residues. The CDR3 reads CASSDPGAKAYNEQSF. The DNA of the CDR3 is TGTGCCAGCAGTGATCCAGGGGCGAAAGCCTACAATGAGCAGTCCTTC.

The table lists this clonotype with many counts. The chain links TRBV16 to TRBJ2-3; D is unclear. V shed 1 base and J shed 3 bases, with 11 bases lying between them. The CDR3 runs 15 residues. Looked up from germline, CDR1 is KGHSY and CDR2 is FQNENV. The chain's CDR3 is CASSQFLASTDTQYF. The CDR3 DNA reads TGTGCCAGCAGCCAATTCCTGGCCTCAACAGATACGCAGTATTTT.

This clonotype was counted many times. This chain uses TRBV12-3 or TRBV12-4 with TRBJ2-1, with 9 bases lining up with TRBD1. The CDR3 contains 14 residues. V trimming: 5 bases; J trimming: 5 bases; junction bases outside the gene matches: 4. The CDR3 reads CASSPDRGHNEQFF. Here the CDR3 DNA reads TGTGCCAGCAGTCCGGACAGGGGACACAATGAGCAGTTCTTC.

The chain employs TRBV6-2 or TRBV6-3 and TRBJ1-3; 9 bases map to TRBD1. The trim removed 6 bases at V and 4 bases at J, leaving 4 bases unmatched. The CDR3 is 14 amino acids. Germline assignment: CDR1 MNHEY and CDR2 SVGEGT. The CDR3 nucleotides read TGTGCCAGCAGAGGACAGGGGAACGGAAACACCATATATTTT. Translated, it gives CASRGQGNGNTIYF.

The sample holds many counts of this clonotype. J is TRBJ2-7 and V is TRBV20-1; tentative D call: TRBD2 (6 bases). This CDR3 contains 17 residues. Deletions cut 0 bases from V and 1 base from J, with 19 bases between. Germline CDR1 reads DFQATT; CDR2 reads SNEGSKA (reference sequence). The CDR3 loop reads CSARDPRGGGTSYEQYF. The CDR3, as DNA: TGCAGTGCTAGAGATCCTCGGGGTGGGGGGACTTCCTACGAGCAGTACTTC.

The chain has TRBV6-5 and TRBJ1-1; D is ambiguous. The length of the CDR3 is 11 residues. V was clipped by 7 bases and J by 2 bases, with 5 bases between them. Germline V gene data show CDR1 as MNHEY and CDR2 as SVGAGI. Written as DNA, the CDR3 is TGTGCCAGCATTCTAAACACTGAAGCTTTCTTT. Residues: CASILNTEAFF.

The genes are TRBV20-1 and TRBJ2-7; D call uncertain. The germline gives CDR1 DFQATT, CDR2 SNEGSKA (reference sequence). The CDR3 totals 13 residues. Trimming took 0 bases from V and 3 from J, leaving 9 bases between them. CDR3 bases: TGCAGTGCTAGAGATGGTCAGGACTACGAGCAGTACTTC. This encodes CSARDGQDYEQYF.